The 3 T cell receptor beta chains below all came from one sample that was sequenced in a study of cytomegalovirus exposure and HLA in healthy donors. Primers included in the PCR were 60 Vbeta and 13 Jbeta primers. Only in-frame clones appear in the TCRdb table, and some are missing; sequencing was by immunoSEQ multiplex PCR. This table has more than 150,000 clones, 80% to 90% appearing once. The sample was PBMCs. Receptors originate from a man aged 18-30 years in good health and CMV-seropositive.

The CDR3 region has the DNA TGCGCCAGCAGTTCCCCGGACCGAGGGTCAGATACGCAGTATTTT. Its translation: CASSSPDRGSDTQYF. The genes are TRBV10-2 and TRBJ2-3; maybe TRBD2 (5 bases). Germline V gene data show CDR1 as WSHSY and CDR2 as SAAADI. The CDR3 runs to 15 residues. Trimming left V 5 bases short and J 4 bases short, with 16 bases between.

The rearrangement joins TRBV29-1 to TRBJ2-7; D is uncertain. V was shortened by 5 bases and J by 2 bases, with 7 bases between the two germline ends. This CDR3 comprises 11 residues. Germline V gene data show CDR1 as SQVTM and CDR2 as ANQGSEA. In DNA form, the CDR3 reads TGCAGCGTTACCCAGGCCTACGAGCAGTACTTC. It specifies CSVTQAYEQYF.

V is TRBV5-1 and J is TRBJ1-3, with D unresolved. V lost 8 bases and J lost 1, with 13 bases in between. Germline V lookup: CDR1 SGHRS, CDR2 YFSETQ. The CDR3 covers 14 residues. CDR3 coding DNA: TGCGCCAGTTCGACGAGCGGGTCTGGAAACACCATATATTTT. Protein product: CASSTSGSGNTIYF.